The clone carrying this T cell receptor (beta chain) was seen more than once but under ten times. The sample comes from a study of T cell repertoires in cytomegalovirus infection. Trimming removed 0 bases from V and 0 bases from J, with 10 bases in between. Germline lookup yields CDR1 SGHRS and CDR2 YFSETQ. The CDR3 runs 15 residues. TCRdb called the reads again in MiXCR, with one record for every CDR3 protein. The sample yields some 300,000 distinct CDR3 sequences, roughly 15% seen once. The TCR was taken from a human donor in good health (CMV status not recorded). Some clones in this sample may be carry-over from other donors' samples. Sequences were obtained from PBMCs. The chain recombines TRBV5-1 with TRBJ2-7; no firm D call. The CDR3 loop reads CASSLESASSYEQYF. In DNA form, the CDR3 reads TGCGCCAGCAGCTTGGAATCGGCAAGCTCCTACGAGCAGTACTTC.